A single sample gave rise to the 2 T cell receptor beta chains below, sequenced in a study of OX40 agonist ivuxolimab in advanced cancers. Receptors were amplified or captured by the immunoSEQ multiplex PCR assay. In its TCRdb copy, this immuneACCESS table keeps in-frame sequences only and misses some clones. Where compared with another copy, unresolved V genes explain less than half of these, and the others have no known cause. The sample table holds about 97,000 clones, of which 85% to 90% were seen once. The top ten clonotypes cover more than 5% of the sample. Sample: CD4+ or CD8+ T cells sorted from blood, taken in a trial of the OX40 agonist ivuxolimab. The receptors come from an adult with an advanced solid tumor such as melanoma, head and neck, liver or kidney cancer.

The V call is TRBV2, the J call TRBJ1-5; D might be TRBD1 (5 bases). Trimming took 4 bases from V and 5 from J, leaving 18 bases between them. The germline gives CDR1 SNHLY, CDR2 FYNNEI. The CDR3 covers 16 residues. The CDR3 here is CASSGRLGVRDQPQHF. CDR3 nucleotides: TGTGCCAGCAGTGGACGGTTGGGGGTACGTGATCAGCCCCAGCATTTT.

The rearrangement joins TRBV18 to TRBJ1-1; tentatively, D is TRBD1 (5 bases). V lost 3 bases to trimming and J lost 3 bases, with 17 bases between them. The CDR3 totals 16 residues. Germline V gene lookup returns CDR1 KGHSH and CDR2 LQKENI. The CDR3 reads CASSPLQGWGDTEAFF. The DNA of the CDR3 is TGTGCCAGCTCACCCCTGCAAGGGTGGGGCGACACTGAAGCTTTCTTT.